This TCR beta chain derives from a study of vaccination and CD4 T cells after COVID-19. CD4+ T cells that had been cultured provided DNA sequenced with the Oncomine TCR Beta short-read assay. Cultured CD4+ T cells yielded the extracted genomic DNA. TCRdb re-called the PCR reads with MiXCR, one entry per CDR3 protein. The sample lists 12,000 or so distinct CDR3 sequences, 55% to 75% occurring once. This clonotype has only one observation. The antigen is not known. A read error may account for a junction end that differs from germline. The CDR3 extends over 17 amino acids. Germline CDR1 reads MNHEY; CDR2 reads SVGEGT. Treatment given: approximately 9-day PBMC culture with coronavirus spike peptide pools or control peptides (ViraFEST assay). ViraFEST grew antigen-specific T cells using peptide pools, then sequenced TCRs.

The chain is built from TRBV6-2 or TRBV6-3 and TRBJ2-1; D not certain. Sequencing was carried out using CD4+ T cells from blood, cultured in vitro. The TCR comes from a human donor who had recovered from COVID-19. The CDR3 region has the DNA TGTGTCAGCAGTTCCTCACCGCCGGACCCCAACTACAATGAGCAGTTCTTC. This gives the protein CVSSSSPPDPNYNEQFF.